The clone carrying this T cell receptor (beta chain) was seen a few times. The data originate from a study of blood T cell repertoires in COVID-19. Across the study: Spain, Italy and the United States supplied samples that represented acute and convalescent COVID-19. Nucleic acid was either cDNA or gDNA, and it came from T cells, B-cell-depleted T cells, or PBMCs.

V dropped 5 bases and J dropped 4; count of bases not matched to a gene: 5. Germline-derived CDR1 and CDR2 are LNHDA and SQIVND (reference sequence). The CDR3 has 14 amino acids. Produced via immunoSEQ multiplex PCR; TCRdb's table is partial and in-frame only. The sample holds 100,000 to 120,000 clones, about four fifths seen once. Specimen: peripheral blood. The chain joins TRBV19 to TRBJ1-5; 7 nucleotides align to TRBD1. The clonotype originates from a woman in her seventies with acute or convalescent COVID-19. The CDR3 nucleotides read TGTGCCAGTAGTCTCGGGACAGCTAATCAGCCCCAGCATTTT. Translated, it gives CASSLGTANQPQHF.